This T cell receptor (beta chain) was identified in a study of spatial heterogeneity in lung cancer. Study details: Sequencing consistently turned up more beta-chain sequences than alpha-chain sequences. The average appearance count of each unique TCR and UMI combination in raw reads was more than eight. The study's findings and limits: Ubiquitous expanded tumor TCRs appeared in blood more at resection than follow-up.

CDR3 size: 17 residues. Trimming shortened V by 4 bases and J by 0 bases, and 19 bases separated the two germline ends. Germline lookup yields CDR1 LGHNA and CDR2 YSLEER. MiXCR, run by TCRdb on the 5' RACE reads, gives a single entry per CDR3 protein. The sample shows around 25,000 distinct CDR3 sequences, around 13% of them seen only once. Stated time point: sample taken at primary tumor resection. The input material, whole RNA from tumor, nontumor lung or frozen PBMC, was sequenced unsorted. The cohort: about 79 early-stage, untreated non-small cell lung cancer patients. This clonotype came up many times. Its antigen is currently unknown.

This material consisted of PBMCs, taken at surgery. The receptor comes from a female donor with early-stage non-small cell lung cancer. The V gene is TRBV4-3, the J gene TRBJ2-7; D is perhaps TRBD1 or TRBD2 (6 bases each). The DNA of the CDR3 is TGCGCCAGCAGCCGTAGCTTTGGGGGCGGGAACTCCTACGAGCAGTACTTC. It is translated as CASSRSFGGGNSYEQYF.